This TCR beta chain was profiled in a study of identifying expanded T cells in peripheral blood. Findings and caveats of the study: Around 1.2 clones differed between technical replicates, versus about 17 and 20 over time.

This CDR3 contains 15 residues. Germline V gene data show CDR1 as LNHNV and CDR2 as YYDKDF (reference sequence). Trimming at V came to 2 bases and at J to 6 bases, leaving 4 bases not matched to a gene. Only in-frame clones appear in the TCRdb table, and some are missing; sequencing was by immunoSEQ multiplex PCR. Found here are over 70,000 clones, roughly 91% of them singletons; the top ten hold around 20%. Notes on this clone: Antigen: not known.

The rearrangement links TRBV15 to TRBJ1-6; 7 nucleotides align to TRBD1. The receptor comes from a person aged 18-70 years in good health. Sequences were obtained from blood. CDR3 in DNA: TGTGCCACCAGCAGAAGGGGGCGCAGTAATTCACCCCTCCACTTT. Encoded protein: CATSRRGRSNSPLHF.